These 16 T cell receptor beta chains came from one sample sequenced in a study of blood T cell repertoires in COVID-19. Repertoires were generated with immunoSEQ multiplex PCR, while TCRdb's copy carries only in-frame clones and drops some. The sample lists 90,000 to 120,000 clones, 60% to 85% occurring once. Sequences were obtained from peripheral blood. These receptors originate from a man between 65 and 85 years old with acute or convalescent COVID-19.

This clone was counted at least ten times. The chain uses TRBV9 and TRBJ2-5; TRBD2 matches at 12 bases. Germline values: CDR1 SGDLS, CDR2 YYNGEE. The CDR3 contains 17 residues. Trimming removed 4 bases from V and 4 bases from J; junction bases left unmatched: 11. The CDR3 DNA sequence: TGTGCCAGCAGCCCCAACGGACTAGCGGGGAGCGGAGAGACCCAGTACTTC. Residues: CASSPNGLAGSGETQYF.

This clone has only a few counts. The CDR3 nucleotides are TGTGCCAGCAGCAGAGGCTCTGGAAACACCATATATTTT. Translation gives CASSRGSGNTIYF. The V gene is TRBV9, the J gene TRBJ1-3; D not resolved. Trimming removed 4 bases at V and 0 bases at J, with 5 bases between. CDR1 SGDLS and CDR2 YYNGEE come from the germline V gene. This CDR3 contains 13 residues.

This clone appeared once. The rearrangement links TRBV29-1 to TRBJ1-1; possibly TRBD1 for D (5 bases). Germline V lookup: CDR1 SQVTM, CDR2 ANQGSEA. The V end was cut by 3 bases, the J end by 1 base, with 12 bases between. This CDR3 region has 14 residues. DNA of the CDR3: TGCAGCGTTGATTTGCGTACAGGGAACACTGAAGCTTTCTTT. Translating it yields CSVDLRTGNTEAFF.

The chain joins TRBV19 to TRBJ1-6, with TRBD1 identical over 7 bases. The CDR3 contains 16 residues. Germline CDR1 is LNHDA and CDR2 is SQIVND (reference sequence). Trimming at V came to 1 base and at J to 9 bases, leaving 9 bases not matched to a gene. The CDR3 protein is CASSIGRTGFASPLHF. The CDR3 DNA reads TGTGCCAGTAGTATAGGGCGGACAGGATTCGCTTCACCCCTCCACTTT.

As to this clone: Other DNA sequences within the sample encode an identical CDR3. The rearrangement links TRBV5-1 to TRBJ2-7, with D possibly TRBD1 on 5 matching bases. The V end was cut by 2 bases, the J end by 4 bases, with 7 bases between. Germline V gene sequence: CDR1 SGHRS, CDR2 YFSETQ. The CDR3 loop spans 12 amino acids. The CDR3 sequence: CASSFQGYEQYF. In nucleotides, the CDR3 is TGCGCCAGCAGCTTCCAGGGATACGAGCAGTACTTC.

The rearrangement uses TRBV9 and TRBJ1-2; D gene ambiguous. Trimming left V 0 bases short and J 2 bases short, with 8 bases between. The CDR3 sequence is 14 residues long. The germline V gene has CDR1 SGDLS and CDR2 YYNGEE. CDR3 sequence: CASSVDNPNYGYTF. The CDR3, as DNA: TGTGCCAGCAGCGTAGACAATCCCAACTATGGCTACACCTTC.

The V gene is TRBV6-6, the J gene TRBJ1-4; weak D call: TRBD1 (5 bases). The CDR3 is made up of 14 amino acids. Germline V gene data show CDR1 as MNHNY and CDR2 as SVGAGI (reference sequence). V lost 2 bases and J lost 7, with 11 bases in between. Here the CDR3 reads CASSYPGVGEKLFF. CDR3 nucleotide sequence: TGTGCCAGCAGTTACCCGGGGGTCGGTGAAAAACTGTTTTTT.

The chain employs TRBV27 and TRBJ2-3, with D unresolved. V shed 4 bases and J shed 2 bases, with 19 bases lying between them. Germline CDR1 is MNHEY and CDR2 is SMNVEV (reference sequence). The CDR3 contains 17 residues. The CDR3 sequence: CASSSPLLSSLTDTQYF. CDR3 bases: TGTGCCAGCAGTTCCCCTTTGCTCAGTTCCCTCACAGATACGCAGTATTTT.

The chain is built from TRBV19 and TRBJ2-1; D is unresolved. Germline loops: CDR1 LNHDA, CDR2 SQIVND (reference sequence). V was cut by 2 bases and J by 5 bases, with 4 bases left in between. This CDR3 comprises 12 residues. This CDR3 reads CASSIQDNEQFF. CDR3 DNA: TGTGCCAGTAGTATACAGGACAATGAGCAGTTCTTC.

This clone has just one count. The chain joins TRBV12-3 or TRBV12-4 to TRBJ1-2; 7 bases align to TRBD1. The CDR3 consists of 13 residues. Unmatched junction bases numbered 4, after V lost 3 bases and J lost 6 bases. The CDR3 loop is CASSFEGANGYTF. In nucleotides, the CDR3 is TGTGCCAGCAGTTTTGAGGGGGCGAATGGCTACACCTTC.

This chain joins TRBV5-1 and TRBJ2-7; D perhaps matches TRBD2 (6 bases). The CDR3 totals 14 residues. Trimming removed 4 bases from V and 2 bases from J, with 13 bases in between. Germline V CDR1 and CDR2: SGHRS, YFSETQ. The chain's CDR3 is CASSPEGTPYEQYF. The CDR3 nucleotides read TGCGCCAGCAGCCCGGAGGGAACCCCCTACGAGCAGTACTTC.

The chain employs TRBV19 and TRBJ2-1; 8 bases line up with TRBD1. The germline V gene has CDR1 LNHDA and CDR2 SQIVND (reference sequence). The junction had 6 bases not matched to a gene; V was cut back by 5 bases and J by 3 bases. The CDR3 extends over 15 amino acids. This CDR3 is CASSSGGGFYNEQFF. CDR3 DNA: TGTGCCAGTAGTTCAGGGGGCGGGTTCTACAATGAGCAGTTCTTC.

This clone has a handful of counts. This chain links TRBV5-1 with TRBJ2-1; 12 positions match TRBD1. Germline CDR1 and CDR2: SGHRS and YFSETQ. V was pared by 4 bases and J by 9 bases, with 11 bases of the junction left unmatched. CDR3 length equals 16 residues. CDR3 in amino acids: CASSPSPGTGGGEQFF. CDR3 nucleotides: TGCGCCAGCAGCCCGAGTCCCGGGACAGGGGGCGGTGAGCAGTTCTTC.

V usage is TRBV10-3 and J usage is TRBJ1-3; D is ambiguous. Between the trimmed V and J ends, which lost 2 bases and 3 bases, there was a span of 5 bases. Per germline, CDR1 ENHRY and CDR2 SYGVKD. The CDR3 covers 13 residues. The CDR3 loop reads CAISEDIGNTIYF. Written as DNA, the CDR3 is TGTGCCATCAGTGAGGACATTGGAAACACCATATATTTT.

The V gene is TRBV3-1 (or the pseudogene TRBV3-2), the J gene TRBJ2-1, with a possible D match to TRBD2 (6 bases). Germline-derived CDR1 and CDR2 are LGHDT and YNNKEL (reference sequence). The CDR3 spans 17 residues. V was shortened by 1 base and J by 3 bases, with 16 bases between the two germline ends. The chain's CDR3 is CASSQGAGSPGYNEQFF. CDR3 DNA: TGTGCCAGCAGCCAAGGGGCGGGGTCGCCAGGCTACAATGAGCAGTTCTTC.

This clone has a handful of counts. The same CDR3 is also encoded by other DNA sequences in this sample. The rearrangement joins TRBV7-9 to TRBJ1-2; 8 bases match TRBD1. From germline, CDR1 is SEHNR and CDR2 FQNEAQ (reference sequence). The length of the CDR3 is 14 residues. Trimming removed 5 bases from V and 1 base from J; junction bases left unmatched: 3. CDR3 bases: TGTGCCAGCAGCCTGGACAGGGTTAACTATGGCTACACCTTC. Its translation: CASSLDRVNYGYTF.